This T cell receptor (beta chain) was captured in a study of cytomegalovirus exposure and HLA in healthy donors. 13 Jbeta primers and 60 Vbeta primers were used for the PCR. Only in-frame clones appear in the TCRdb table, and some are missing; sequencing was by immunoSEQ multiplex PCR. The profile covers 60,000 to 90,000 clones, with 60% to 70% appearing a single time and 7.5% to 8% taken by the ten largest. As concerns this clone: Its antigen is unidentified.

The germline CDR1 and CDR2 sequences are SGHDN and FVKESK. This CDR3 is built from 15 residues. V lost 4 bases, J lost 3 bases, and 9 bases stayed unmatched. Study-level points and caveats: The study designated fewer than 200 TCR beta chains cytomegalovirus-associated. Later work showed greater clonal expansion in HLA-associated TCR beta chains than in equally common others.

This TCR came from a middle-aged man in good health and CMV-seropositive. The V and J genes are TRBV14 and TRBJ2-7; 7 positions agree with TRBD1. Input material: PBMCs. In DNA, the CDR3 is TGTGCCAGCAGCCTACGAATCGGGACAGACTACGAGCAGTACTTC. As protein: CASSLRIGTDYEQYF.